This TCR beta chain was recorded in a study of human T cells and chemical hapten exposure. Study-wide context: Donors were sensitized with 2% DPC on the upper inner arm. The study enrolled mostly female patients with alopecia areata, totalis or universalis.

Sample time point: patch test 2, 6 weeks after DPC sensitization. Treatment noted: therapeutic diphenylcyclopropenone sensitization with weekly scalp DPC. Per germline, CDR1 KGHSH and CDR2 LQKENI. This CDR3 has 17 residues. Trimming removed 2 bases at V and 0 bases at J, with 13 bases between. The study's library attached unique molecular identifiers to single cDNA molecules. TCRdb recomputed calls from the RACE reads with MiXCR, one row per CDR3 protein. The data show over 85,000 distinct CDR3 sequences, about 9.6% seen once. In this sample, this clonotype turned up many times. Source: whole blood, taken in connection with sensitization to the hapten diphenylcyclopropenone (DPC). This clonotype was obtained from a woman in her forties with alopecia areata. Some clones in this sample may be carry-over from other donors' samples. The chain couples TRBV18 to TRBJ1-4; the D gene is possibly TRBD1 (6 bases). CDR3 sequence: CASSPFGGRATNEKLFF. As DNA, the CDR3 is TGTGCCAGCTCACCATTCGGGGGCCGAGCAACTAATGAAAAACTGTTTTTT.